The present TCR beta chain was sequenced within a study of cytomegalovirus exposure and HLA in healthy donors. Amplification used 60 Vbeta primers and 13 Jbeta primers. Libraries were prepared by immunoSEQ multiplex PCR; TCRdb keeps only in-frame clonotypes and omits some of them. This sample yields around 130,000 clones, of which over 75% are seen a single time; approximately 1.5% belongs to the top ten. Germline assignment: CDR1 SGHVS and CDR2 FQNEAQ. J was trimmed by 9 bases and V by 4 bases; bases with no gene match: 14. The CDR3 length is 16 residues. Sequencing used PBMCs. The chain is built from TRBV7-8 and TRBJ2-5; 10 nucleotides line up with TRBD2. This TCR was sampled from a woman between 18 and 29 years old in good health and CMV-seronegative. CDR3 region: CASSSLAGARGRAQYF. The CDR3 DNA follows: TGTGCCAGCAGCTCCCTAGCGGGGGCCAGGGGGAGGGCCCAGTACTTC.